A selection of T cell receptor beta chains follows, all from one sample in a study of regulatory T cells in long-lasting Graves disease. TCRdb analysed the multiplex PCR reads with MiXCR anew, one entry per CDR3 protein. The sample holds approximately 310,000 distinct CDR3 sequences, 15% to 20% seen once. The source material was peripheral blood mononuclear cells (PBMCs), sampled at new diagnosis, from a patient treated with antithyroid drugs. Receptors originate from a female donor with Graves disease. CDR3s include the opening cysteine and the closing phenylalanine or tryptophan. A D gene is named only where the DNA matches it firmly. Only some rows state a clone size, as once, few, many or a class for expanded clones.

TRBV2	TRBJ1-5	few	-	15	CASRIRDSRNQPQHF	TGTGCCAGCAGGATACGGGACTCCCGGAATCAGCCCCAGCATTTT
TRBV29-1	TRBJ1-2	many	TRBD1	14	CSGYPGTGAYGYTF	TGCAGCGGGTATCCCGGGACAGGGGCCTATGGCTACACCTTC
TRBV5-1	TRBJ2-3	many	-	14	CASSLYQSRDTQYF	TGCGCCAGCAGCTTGTACCAGTCCAGAGATACGCAGTATTTT
TRBV5-6	TRBJ2-3	many	-	12	CASSFEADTQYF	TGTGCCAGCAGCTTCGAGGCAGATACGCAGTATTTT
TRBV6-1	TRBJ2-1	many	-	14	CASSEVSLNNEQFF	TGTGCCAGCAGTGAAGTAAGTCTTAACAATGAGCAGTTCTTC
TRBV5-5	TRBJ2-6	many	TRBD2	16	CASRWEGLSGANVLTF	TGTGCCAGCAGGTGGGAGGGCTTGTCTGGGGCCAACGTCCTGACTTTC
TRBV6-2/TRBV6-3	TRBJ2-7	-	-	19	CASSSQGRHSQASSYEQYF	TGTGCCAGCAGTTCCCAAGGACGTCACTCACAGGCATCCAGCTACGAGCAGTACTTC
TRBV10-3	TRBJ1-6	few	-	17	CAISEGPPSSYNSPLHF	TGTGCCATCAGTGAAGGGCCCCCGAGCTCCTATAATTCACCCCTCCACTTT
TRBV10-3	TRBJ2-1	many	-	15	CAISEPGHHYNEQFF	TGTGCCATCAGTGAACCGGGACACCACTACAATGAGCAGTTCTTC
TRBV3-1	TRBJ1-4	-	-	19	CASSQKSVRTVKFNEKLFF	TGTGCCAGCAGCCAGAAATCAGTACGGACGGTGAAATTTAATGAAAAACTGTTTTTT
TRBV19	TRBJ2-1	few	-	16	CASSTWAPGRNNEQFF	TGTGCCAGTAGTACCTGGGCCCCGGGGCGGAACAATGAGCAGTTCTTC
TRBV12-3/TRBV12-4	TRBJ2-2	many	TRBD1	14	CASARDRATGELFF	TGTGCCAGCGCCCGGGACAGGGCGACCGGGGAGCTGTTTTTT
TRBV28	TRBJ1-6	many	TRBD1	13	CASRGGPDSPLHF	TGTGCCAGCAGAGGGGGCCCGGATTCACCCCTCCACTTT
TRBV6-1	TRBJ1-2	many	-	10	CASSEALPYF	TGTGCCAGCAGTGAAGCGCTTCCGTATTTC
TRBV19	TRBJ2-1	-	TRBD2	15	CASAKREGLFREQFF	TGTGCCAGTGCTAAGCGGGAGGGCCTGTTCCGTGAGCAGTTCTTC
TRBV11-3	TRBJ1-1	many	-	12	CASSSPLAEAFF	TGTGCCAGCAGCTCCCCCCTTGCTGAAGCTTTCTTT
TRBV20-1	TRBJ2-1	many	TRBD2	15	CSARHSGRADNEQFF	TGCAGTGCTAGACATAGCGGGAGGGCCGACAATGAGCAGTTCTTC